A single TCR beta chain is shown here with its context. The entry originates in a study of blood T cell repertoires in COVID-19. Clones were read by immunoSEQ multiplex PCR, and TCRdb kept only the in-frame ones, dropping some. The table records about 100,000 clones, around four fifths of them present only once. CDR3 length: 14 residues. Between the trimmed V and J ends, which lost 6 bases and 4 bases, there was a span of 15 bases. Germline CDR1 and CDR2: MNHEY and SVGAGI. The sequence was collected from a man in his 70s with active or convalescent COVID-19. The sequenced sample consisted of peripheral blood. The chain combines TRBV6-5 with TRBJ2-5, with D maybe TRBD1 (6 bases). The CDR3 coding sequence is TGTGCCAGCAGCCCCGGGACAAGTCTAGAGACCCAGTACTTC. Protein product: CASSPGTSLETQYF.